What follows are 15 T cell receptor beta chains derived from one specimen sequenced in a study of blood T cell repertoires in COVID-19. Data came from immunoSEQ multiplex PCR; TCRdb stores just in-frame clones and leaves some out. The data contain 110,000 to 150,000 clones, 85% to 90% of them singletons. Source material: peripheral blood. Source of these receptors: an older woman with active COVID-19.

This chain uses TRBV5-1 with TRBJ1-4; tentative D call: TRBD1 (5 bases). Germline V gives CDR1 SGHRS, CDR2 YFSETQ. V was clipped by 0 bases and J by 7 bases, with 19 bases between them. There are 17 residues in the CDR3. This chain's CDR3 is CASSLDTLPGLVEKLFF. CDR3 in DNA: TGCGCCAGCAGCTTGGACACTCTCCCGGGACTAGTTGAAAAACTGTTTTTT.

CDR3: CANQLAGGSFEQFF. CDR3 DNA: TGTGCCAACCAACTAGCGGGAGGTTCGTTTGAGCAGTTCTTC. The rearrangement joins TRBV2 to TRBJ2-1; 12 positions agree with TRBD2. Per the germline V gene, CDR1 is SNHLY and CDR2 is FYNNEI. V lost 10 bases and J lost 9; bases outside the gene matches: 10. The CDR3 spans 14 residues.

The chain carries TRBV4-1 and TRBJ1-1, with no clear D. The CDR3 has 14 residues. Germline lookup yields CDR1 MGHRA and CDR2 YSYEKL. Between the trimmed V and J ends, which lost 4 bases and 3 bases, there was a span of 12 bases. DNA for the CDR3: TGCGCCAGCAGCCTTCTTCGGGGATACACTGAAGCTTTCTTT. This codes for CASSLLRGYTEAFF.

The chain recombines TRBV11-2 with TRBJ2-7; TRBD2 might be the D (6 bases). V dropped 5 bases and J dropped 6 bases, with 20 bases sitting between them. This CDR3 contains 15 residues. Germline V gives CDR1 SGHAT, CDR2 FQNNGV. CDR3 residues: CASSRAGGRGREQYF. The DNA for the CDR3 is TGTGCCAGCAGCCGCGCCGGGGGAAGAGGTCGCGAGCAGTACTTC.

The rearrangement joins TRBV7-9 to TRBJ2-3; 16 bases agree with TRBD2. The CDR3 covers 17 residues. Trimming removed 3 bases from V and 5 bases from J; junction bases left unmatched: 5. Germline values: CDR1 SEHNR, CDR2 FQNEAQ (reference sequence). CDR3 region: CASSLGLAGGPVDTQYF. DNA for the CDR3: TGTGCCAGCAGCTTGGGACTAGCGGGAGGGCCTGTAGATACGCAGTATTTT.

Note on this clone: The same CDR3 can be traced to other DNA sequences in this sample. The V and J genes are TRBV6-5 and TRBJ2-5; D is unclear. The ends were cut back, 6 bases at V and 1 base at J, with 3 bases in the middle. Germline CDR1 and CDR2: MNHEY and SVGAGI. CDR3 length equals 11 residues. The CDR3 nucleotides read TGTGCCAGCAGCCGCCAAGAGACCCAGTACTTC. This codes for CASSRQETQYF.

The chain combines TRBV19 with TRBJ2-7, with a weak D call TRBD1 (6 bases). CDR1 LNHDA and CDR2 SQIVND come from the germline V gene (reference sequence). The CDR3 length is 13 residues. The CDR3 DNA follows: TGTGCTCTCCCCCCCCCGAAGGGGGACGAGCAGTACTTC. It translates to CALPPPKGDEQYF.

V is TRBV28 and J is TRBJ1-6; 10 positions agree with TRBD1. This CDR3 has 16 residues. J was trimmed by 9 bases and V by 6 bases; bases with no gene match: 11. Germline V gene data show CDR1 as MDHEN and CDR2 as SYDVKM. This CDR3 is CASSPGRDRGISPLHF. CDR3 nucleotide sequence: TGTGCCAGCAGCCCCGGGCGGGACAGGGGCATTTCACCCCTCCACTTT.

This clone has more than one count but fewer than ten. CDR3 DNA: TGTGCCAGCAGCTTAACCACAGCGGAGCATACCGGGGAGCTGTTTTTT. It specifies CASSLTTAEHTGELFF. This chain uses TRBV7-6 with TRBJ2-2; D is possibly TRBD2 (5 bases). V was shortened by 2 bases and J by 5 bases, with 15 bases between the two germline ends. This CDR3 has 16 residues. Germline CDR1 SGHVS, CDR2 FNYEAQ.

The chain uses TRBV5-6 and TRBJ1-2; D perhaps matches TRBD1 (5 bases). The length of the CDR3 is 14 residues. With 4 bases removed from V and 4 bases from J, the gap between germline ends came to 14 bases. The V gene's germline CDR1 is SGHDT and CDR2 YYEEEE. The DNA for the CDR3 is TGTGCCAGCAGCCCGGGGGAAGGGATCTATGGCTACACCTTC. Protein sequence: CASSPGEGIYGYTF.

The gene calls are TRBV27 and TRBJ1-4; the match to TRBD1 covers 8 bases. The V and J ends lost 5 bases and 10 bases, in that order; junction bases with no gene match: 15. The CDR3 totals 16 residues. The germline CDR1 and CDR2 sequences are MNHEY and SMNVEV (reference sequence). CDR3 region: CASSNIPGQDKGKLFF. CDR3 DNA: TGTGCCAGCAGTAACATCCCGGGACAGGACAAGGGAAAACTGTTTTTT. Drawing the rest from reference TRBV27 and TRBJ1-4, the complete variable domain is EAQVTQNPRYLITVTGKKLTVTCSQNMNHEYMSWYRQDPGLGLRQIYYSMNVEVTDKGDVPEGYKVSRKEKRNFPLILESPSPNQTSLYFCASSNIPGQDKGKLFFGSGTQLSVL.

This clone was detected only once. The chain's CDR3 is CASSQAPRDSFTDTQYF. Written as DNA, the CDR3 is TGTGCCAGCAGCCAGGCCCCTCGGGACAGCTTTACAGATACGCAGTATTTT. The chain uses TRBV4-2 and TRBJ2-3; 7 nucleotides match TRBD1. This CDR3 region has 17 residues. Germline CDR1 and CDR2: LGHNA and YNFKEQ. J gave up 3 bases and V 3 bases, and 12 bases lay outside the gene matches.

V usage is TRBV14 and J usage is TRBJ2-1, with 15 bases fitting TRBD2. This CDR3 comprises 18 residues. Germline loops: CDR1 SGHDN, CDR2 FVKESK. V lost 4 bases to trimming and J lost 3 bases; unmatched junction nucleotides: 7. Here the CDR3 reads CASSPGLAGGADYNEQFF. CDR3 bases: TGTGCCAGCAGCCCGGGACTAGCGGGAGGTGCGGACTACAATGAGCAGTTCTTC.

The rearrangement uses TRBV10-3 and TRBJ1-6; TRBD1 matches at 10 bases. This CDR3 has 16 amino acids. V lost 4 bases to trimming and J lost 4 bases; unmatched junction nucleotides: 4. Germline CDR1 ENHRY, CDR2 SYGVKD. CDR3 nucleotides: TGTGCCATCAGTGGCGGGACAGGGGATTATAATTCACCCCTCCACTTT. Translation gives CAISGGTGDYNSPLHF.

The gene calls are TRBV30 and TRBJ2-1; 8 bases are a match to TRBD2. V dropped 2 bases and J dropped 5; count of bases not matched to a gene: 2. CDR1 is GTSNPN and CDR2 is SVGIG in the germline V gene (reference sequence). This CDR3 comprises 13 residues. The CDR3 nucleotides read TGTGCCTGGAGTAGCGGGGGAAACAATGAGCAGTTCTTC. Translated: CAWSSGGNNEQFF.